One sample yielded the 22 T cell receptor beta chains listed below, sequenced in a study of graft-versus-host responses after intestinal transplantation. These receptors have no identified antigens. Using immunoSEQ multiplex PCR, the repertoire was profiled, and TCRdb retains in-frame clones only, with some absent. Found here are around 110,000 clones, 85% to 95% of them singletons; the top ten hold under 1.5%. The input for sequencing was unstimulated CD8+ T cells sorted from spleen or lymph node cells, taken before transplant. The receptors come from a human donor who was the organ donor for an intestinal transplant.

The chain links TRBV10-3 to TRBJ1-2; D gene unclear. This CDR3 has 14 amino acids. Germline V gives CDR1 ENHRY, CDR2 SYGVKD. V was pared by 7 bases and J by 4 bases, with 16 bases between. The CDR3 is CAITEGVGLYGYTF. DNA for the CDR3: TGTGCCATCACCGAGGGTGTAGGGCTCTATGGCTACACCTTC.

V is TRBV19 and J is TRBJ2-1, with TRBD1 as a possible D gene (5 bases). V was trimmed by 6 bases and J by 4 bases, leaving 16 bases between them. Per germline, CDR1 LNHDA and CDR2 SQIVND (reference sequence). The CDR3 is made up of 15 amino acids. CDR3 protein: CASSRKGSPYNEQFF. The CDR3 DNA follows: TGTGCCAGTAGCCGGAAGGGGTCCCCGTACAATGAGCAGTTCTTC.

The chain links TRBV6-5 to TRBJ1-1; D gene unclear. Germline lookup yields CDR1 MNHEY and CDR2 SVGAGI. The V end lost 0 bases, the J end lost 5 bases, and 13 bases lay between the germline ends. The CDR3 consists of 15 residues. The CDR3 coding sequence is TGTGCCAGCAGTTACTCGACCAGCCTTATGACTGAAGCTTTCTTT. It translates to CASSYSTSLMTEAFF.

V usage is TRBV4-3 and J usage is TRBJ2-1, with 8 bases matching TRBD1. Trimming removed 1 base from V and 4 bases from J; junction bases left unmatched: 3. Germline loops: CDR1 LGHNA, CDR2 YSLEER. The CDR3 spans 15 residues. The CDR3 nucleotides read TGCGCCAGCAGCCAAGGGACAGGGCCATACAATGAGCAGTTCTTC. This sequence encodes CASSQGTGPYNEQFF.

The chain carries TRBV21-1 and TRBJ1-3. TRBV21-1 is tagged as a pseudogene. The CDR3 has 16 residues. CDR3 protein: CASSKEVVHSGNTIYF. CDR3 nucleotides: TGTGCCAGCAGCAAAGAAGTGGTGCACTCTGGAAACACCATATATTTT.

J is TRBJ1-1 and V is TRBV21-1; the tabulated D call, TRBD1, remains unverified against the DNA. TRBV21-1 is noted as a pseudogene. The CDR3 covers 16 residues. The CDR3 region has the DNA TGTGCCAGCAGCCCGGACAGGGACCGGAGAAGAACTGAAGCTTTCTTT. This gives the protein CASSPDRDRRRTEAFF.

J is TRBJ2-5 and V is TRBV27, with TRBD1 matching over 10 bases. CDR1 is MNHEY and CDR2 is SMNVEV in the germline V gene (reference sequence). There are 14 residues in the CDR3. V trimming: 10 bases; J trimming: 4 bases; junction bases outside the gene matches: 9. The DNA of the CDR3 is TGTGCCACCCGGGACAGGGGACGGCCAGAGACCCAGTACTTC. Translation gives CATRDRGRPETQYF.

The chain recombines TRBV28 with TRBJ2-1, with D perhaps matching TRBD2 (6 bases). This CDR3 comprises 13 residues. The germline gives CDR1 MDHEN, CDR2 SYDVKM. V shed 2 bases and J shed 6 bases, with 8 bases lying between them. For the CDR3, the DNA is TGTGCCAGCAGTTTAGGAGGGGCCAATGAGCAGTTCTTC. Protein: CASSLGGANEQFF.

This clone has just one count. The chain recombines TRBV5-1 with TRBJ2-1; possibly TRBD2 for D (5 bases). The CDR3 is made up of 14 amino acids. Between the trimmed V and J ends, which lost 2 bases and 5 bases, there was a span of 11 bases. Germline V gene lookup returns CDR1 SGHRS and CDR2 YFSETQ. DNA for the CDR3: TGCGCCAGCAGCTTTTTTAGCGACAACAATGAGCAGTTCTTC. Translation: CASSFFSDNNEQFF.

CDR3 nucleotides: TGTGCCAGCAGCTTAGCTCCGGGACTAGCGATCACAGATACGCAGTATTTT. Its protein product is CASSLAPGLAITDTQYF. V gene TRBV5-6 combines with J gene TRBJ2-3; 10 bases align to TRBD2. This CDR3 has 17 residues. V dropped 2 bases and J dropped 2; count of bases not matched to a gene: 8. CDR1 is SGHDT and CDR2 is YYEEEE in the germline V gene.

The chain is built from TRBV9 and TRBJ1-3, with D uncertain. Germline loops: CDR1 SGDLS, CDR2 YYNGEE. V lost 0 bases and J 0 bases, leaving 7 bases between the germline ends. The CDR3 totals 15 residues. CDR3 in DNA: TGTGCCAGCAGCGTAGAGGCCAACTCTGGAAACACCATATATTTT. Protein product: CASSVEANSGNTIYF.

V is TRBV28 and J is TRBJ2-7; tentatively, D is TRBD1 (6 bases). The CDR3 contains 15 residues. V shed 7 bases and J shed 3 bases, with 19 bases lying between them. Germline loops: CDR1 MDHEN, CDR2 SYDVKM. CDR3 DNA: TGTGCCAGCACCACCGCTAGACAGGTTGGCTACGAGCAGTACTTC. This gives the protein CASTTARQVGYEQYF.

As to this clone: Other DNA sequences from this sample encode an identical CDR3 as well. The rearrangement joins TRBV27 to TRBJ2-7; TRBD1 matches at 11 bases. CDR1 and CDR2 from the germline V gene are MNHEY and SMNVEV (reference sequence). The CDR3 is 14 amino acids. Unmatched junction bases numbered 0, after V lost 3 bases and J lost 2 bases. The CDR3 region is CASSLGQGAYEQYF. For the CDR3, the DNA is TGTGCCAGCAGTTTGGGACAGGGGGCCTACGAGCAGTACTTC.

The chain combines TRBV6-1 with TRBJ1-3; perhaps TRBD1 as D (5 bases). This CDR3 is 16 amino acids long. From germline, CDR1 is MNHNS and CDR2 SASEGT. V lost 1 base and J lost 1, with 11 bases in between. The CDR3 is CASSEEDSFSGNTIYF. The CDR3 DNA follows: TGTGCCAGCAGTGAAGAAGACAGTTTTTCTGGAAACACCATATATTTT.

The chain recombines TRBV6-1 with TRBJ2-5; 9 bases match TRBD1. The trim removed 2 bases at V and 4 bases at J, leaving 2 bases unmatched. The CDR3 loop spans 14 amino acids. CDR1 and CDR2 from the germline V gene are MNHNS and SASEGT. Written as DNA, the CDR3 is TGTGCCAGCAGTGAATGGGGACAGGGAGAGACCCAGTACTTC. It translates to CASSEWGQGETQYF.

This rearrangement joins TRBV29-1 to TRBJ2-3, with TRBD1 as a possible D gene (6 bases). Deletions cut 7 bases from V and 4 bases from J, with 9 bases between. The CDR3 is 11 residues long. Germline V lookup: CDR1 SQVTM, CDR2 ANQGSEA. DNA of the CDR3: TGCAGCGGACAGGTATCAGATACGCAGTATTTT. Translating it yields CSGQVSDTQYF.

This chain joins TRBV2 and TRBJ2-7; D remains unclear. V was pared by 10 bases and J by 5 bases, with 18 bases between. Germline V gene data show CDR1 as SNHLY and CDR2 as FYNNEI. The CDR3 consists of 13 residues. The CDR3 nucleotides read TGTGCCATCCCCGGCCGATTATCCCACGAGCAGTACTTC. It yields the protein CAIPGRLSHEQYF.

This chain links TRBV9 with TRBJ2-2; D is uncertain. This CDR3 is built from 16 residues. The V gene lost 0 bases and the J gene lost 5 bases, with 14 bases spanning the gap. The germline gives CDR1 SGDLS, CDR2 YYNGEE. This CDR3 is CASSVEGLRRTGELFF. In DNA form, the CDR3 reads TGTGCCAGCAGCGTAGAGGGCCTACGGCGGACCGGGGAGCTGTTTTTT.

The rearrangement links TRBV2 to TRBJ1-2; no reliable D call. The V gene's germline CDR1 is SNHLY and CDR2 FYNNEI. The CDR3 sequence is 14 residues long. The V gene lost 1 base and the J gene lost 7 bases, with 13 bases spanning the gap. CDR3 nucleotides: TGTGCCAGCAGTGAAGGTCCTGAAGATCGTGGCTACACCTTC. Its translation is CASSEGPEDRGYTF.

V usage is TRBV28 and J usage is TRBJ2-7; possible D gene TRBD2, 6 bases. The germline V gene has CDR1 MDHEN and CDR2 SYDVKM. Trimming stripped 3 bases from V and 6 bases from J, with 15 bases between. This CDR3 comprises 14 residues. The DNA for the CDR3 is TGTGCCAGCAGTTTCGGTCGGGGGAGCGGCGAGCAGTACTTC. It encodes CASSFGRGSGEQYF.

This clone has just one count. The V call is TRBV28, the J call TRBJ1-1; D not certain. Trimming shortened V by 0 bases and J by 2 bases, and 7 bases separated the two germline ends. Germline lookup yields CDR1 MDHEN and CDR2 SYDVKM. This CDR3 is 14 amino acids long. This chain's CDR3 is CASSLWDRNTEAFF. The CDR3 coding sequence is TGTGCCAGCAGTTTATGGGACCGAAACACTGAAGCTTTCTTT.

The CDR3 here is CASSWTLITGELFF. The CDR3 nucleotides are TGTGCCAGCAGTTGGACTCTAATCACCGGGGAGCTGTTTTTT. This chain joins TRBV6-5 and TRBJ2-2; D might be TRBD2 (5 bases). CDR1 and CDR2 (germline): MNHEY, SVGAGI. V was cut by 4 bases and J by 4 bases, with 10 bases left in between. CDR3 length: 14 amino acids.